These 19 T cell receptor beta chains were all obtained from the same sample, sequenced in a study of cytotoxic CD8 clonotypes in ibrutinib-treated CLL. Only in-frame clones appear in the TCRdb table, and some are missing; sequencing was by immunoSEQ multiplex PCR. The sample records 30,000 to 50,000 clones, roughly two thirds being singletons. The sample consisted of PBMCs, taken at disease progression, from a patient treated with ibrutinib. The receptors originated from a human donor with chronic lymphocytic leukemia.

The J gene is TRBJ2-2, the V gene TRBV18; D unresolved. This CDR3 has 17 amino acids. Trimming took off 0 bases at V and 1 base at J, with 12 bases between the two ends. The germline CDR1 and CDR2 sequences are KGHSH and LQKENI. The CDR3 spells CASSPPIRDKNTGELFF. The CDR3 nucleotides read TGTGCCAGCTCACCACCGATCCGAGACAAGAACACCGGGGAGCTGTTTTTT.

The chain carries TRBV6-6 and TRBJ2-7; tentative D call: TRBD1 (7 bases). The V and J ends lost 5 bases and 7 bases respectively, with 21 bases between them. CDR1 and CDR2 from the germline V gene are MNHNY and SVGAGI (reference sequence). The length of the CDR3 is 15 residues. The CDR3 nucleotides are TGTGCCAGCAGTCCCCTCTGGGGCCAGGGGGGAGAGCAGTACTTC. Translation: CASSPLWGQGGEQYF.

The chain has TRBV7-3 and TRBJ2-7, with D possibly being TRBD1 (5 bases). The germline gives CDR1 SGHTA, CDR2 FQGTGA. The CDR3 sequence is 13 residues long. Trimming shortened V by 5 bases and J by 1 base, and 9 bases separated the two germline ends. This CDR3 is CASSPTESYEQYF. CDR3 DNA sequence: TGTGCCAGCAGCCCGACAGAATCCTACGAGCAGTACTTC.

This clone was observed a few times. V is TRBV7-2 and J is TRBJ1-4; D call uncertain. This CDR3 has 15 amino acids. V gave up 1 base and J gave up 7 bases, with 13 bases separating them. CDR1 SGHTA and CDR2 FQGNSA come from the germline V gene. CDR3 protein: CASSLVGFPSEKLFF. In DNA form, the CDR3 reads TGTGCCAGCAGCTTAGTGGGGTTTCCGAGTGAAAAACTGTTTTTT.

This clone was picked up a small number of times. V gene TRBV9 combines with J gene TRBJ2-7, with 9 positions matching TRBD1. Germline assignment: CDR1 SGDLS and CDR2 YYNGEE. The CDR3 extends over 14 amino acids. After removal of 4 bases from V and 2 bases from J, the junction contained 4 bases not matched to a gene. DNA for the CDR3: TGTGCCAGCAGCCCCCGACAGGGGGCCTACGAGCAGTACTTC. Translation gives CASSPRQGAYEQYF. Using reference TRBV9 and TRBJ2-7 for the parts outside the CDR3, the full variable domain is DSGVTQTPKHLITATGQRVTLRCSPRSGDLSVYWYQQSLDQGLQFLIQYYNGEERAKGNILERFSAQQFPDLHSELNLSSLELGDSALYFCASSPRQGAYEQYFGPGTRLTVT.

In nucleotides, the CDR3 is TGCGCCAGCAGCCAAGATTCCCGACAGGGTGAAGCTTTCTTT. This gives the protein CASSQDSRQGEAFF. The chain recombines TRBV4-3 with TRBJ1-1; the match to TRBD1 covers 7 bases. The J segment lost 7 bases and the V segment lost 0 bases, leaving 5 bases of the junction unmatched. This CDR3 contains 14 residues. From germline, CDR1 is LGHNA and CDR2 YSLEER.

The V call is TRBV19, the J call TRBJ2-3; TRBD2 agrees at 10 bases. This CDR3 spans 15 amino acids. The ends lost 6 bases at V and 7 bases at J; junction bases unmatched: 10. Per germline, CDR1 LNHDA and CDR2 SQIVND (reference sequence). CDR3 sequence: CASRTSGSRGNTQYF. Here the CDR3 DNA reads TGTGCCAGTAGGACTAGCGGGTCCCGCGGGAATACGCAGTATTTT. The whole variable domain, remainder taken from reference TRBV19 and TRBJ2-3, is DGGITQSPKYLFRKEGQNVTLSCEQNLNHDAMYWYRQDPGQGLRLIYYSQIVNDFQKGDIAEGYSVSREKKESFPLTVTSAQKNPTAFYLCASRTSGSRGNTQYFGPGTRLTVL.

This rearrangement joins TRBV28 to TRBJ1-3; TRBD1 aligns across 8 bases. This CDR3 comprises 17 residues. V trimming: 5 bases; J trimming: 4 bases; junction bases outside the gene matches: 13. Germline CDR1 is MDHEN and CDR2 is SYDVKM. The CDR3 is CASSAGGQGGAGNTIYF. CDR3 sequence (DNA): TGTGCCAGCAGTGCAGGAGGACAGGGAGGTGCCGGAAACACCATATATTTT.

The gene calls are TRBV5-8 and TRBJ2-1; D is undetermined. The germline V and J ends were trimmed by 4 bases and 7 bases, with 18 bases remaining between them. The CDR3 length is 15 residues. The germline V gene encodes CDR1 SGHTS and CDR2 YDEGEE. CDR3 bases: TGTGCCAGCAGCCCCGGTGTTACGGTGGATAATGAGCAGTTCTTC. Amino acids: CASSPGVTVDNEQFF.

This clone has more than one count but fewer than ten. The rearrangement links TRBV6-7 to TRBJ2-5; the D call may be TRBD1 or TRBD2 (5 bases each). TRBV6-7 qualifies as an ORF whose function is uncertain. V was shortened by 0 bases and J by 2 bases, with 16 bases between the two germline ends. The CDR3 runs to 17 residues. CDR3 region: CASSYSTWGFGQETQYF. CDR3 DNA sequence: TGTGCCAGCAGTTACTCGACTTGGGGGTTTGGGCAAGAGACCCAGTACTTC.

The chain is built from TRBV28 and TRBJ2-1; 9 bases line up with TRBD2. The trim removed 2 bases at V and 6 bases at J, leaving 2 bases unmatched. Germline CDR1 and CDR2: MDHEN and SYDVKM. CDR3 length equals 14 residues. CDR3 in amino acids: CASSLAGGPNEQFF. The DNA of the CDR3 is TGTGCCAGCAGTTTAGCGGGAGGGCCCAATGAGCAGTTCTTC.

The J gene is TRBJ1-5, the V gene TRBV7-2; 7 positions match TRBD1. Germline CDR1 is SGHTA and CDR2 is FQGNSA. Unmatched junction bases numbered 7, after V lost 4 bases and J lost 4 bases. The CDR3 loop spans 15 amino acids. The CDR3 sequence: CASSSPGQWNQPQHF. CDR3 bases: TGTGCCAGCAGCTCGCCGGGACAGTGGAATCAGCCCCAGCATTTT. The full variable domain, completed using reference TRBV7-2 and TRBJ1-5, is GAGVSQSPSNKVTEKGKDVELRCDPISGHTALYWYRQSLGQGLEFLIYFQGNSAPDKSGLPSDRFSAERTGGSVSTLTIQRTQQEDSAVYLCASSSPGQWNQPQHFGDGTRLSIL.

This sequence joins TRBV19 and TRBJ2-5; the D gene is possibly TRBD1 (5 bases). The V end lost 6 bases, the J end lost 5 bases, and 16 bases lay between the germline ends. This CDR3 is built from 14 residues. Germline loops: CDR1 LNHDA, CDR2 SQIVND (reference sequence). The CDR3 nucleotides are TGTGCCAGTAGAAATAATCCGCGACAGGAGACCCAGTACTTC. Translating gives CASRNNPRQETQYF.

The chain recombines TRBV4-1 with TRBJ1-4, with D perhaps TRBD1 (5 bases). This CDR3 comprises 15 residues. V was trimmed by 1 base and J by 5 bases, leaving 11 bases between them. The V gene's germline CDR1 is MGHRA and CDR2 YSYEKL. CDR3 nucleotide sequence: TGCGCCAGCAGCCAAGGGATCCGGGACAATGAAAAACTGTTTTTT. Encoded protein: CASSQGIRDNEKLFF.

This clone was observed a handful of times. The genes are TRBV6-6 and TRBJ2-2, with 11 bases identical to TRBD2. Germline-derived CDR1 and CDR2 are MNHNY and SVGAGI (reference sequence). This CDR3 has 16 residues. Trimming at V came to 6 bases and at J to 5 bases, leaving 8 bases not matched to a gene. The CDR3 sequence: CASRPGTSGSTGELFF. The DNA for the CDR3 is TGTGCCAGCAGGCCTGGGACTAGCGGATCGACCGGGGAGCTGTTTTTT.

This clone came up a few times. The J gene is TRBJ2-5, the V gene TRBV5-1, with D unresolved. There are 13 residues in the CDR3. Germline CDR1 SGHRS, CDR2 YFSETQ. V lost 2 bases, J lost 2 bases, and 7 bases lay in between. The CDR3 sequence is CASSFTAQETQYF. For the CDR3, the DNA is TGCGCCAGCAGCTTTACGGCTCAAGAGACCCAGTACTTC.

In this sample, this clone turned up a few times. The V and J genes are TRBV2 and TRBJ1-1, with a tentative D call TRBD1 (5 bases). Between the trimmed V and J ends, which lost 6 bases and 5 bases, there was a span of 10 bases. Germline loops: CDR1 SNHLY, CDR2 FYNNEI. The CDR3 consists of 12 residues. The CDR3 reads CASSDDRTEAFF. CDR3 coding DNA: TGTGCCAGCAGCGATGACAGAACTGAAGCTTTCTTT.

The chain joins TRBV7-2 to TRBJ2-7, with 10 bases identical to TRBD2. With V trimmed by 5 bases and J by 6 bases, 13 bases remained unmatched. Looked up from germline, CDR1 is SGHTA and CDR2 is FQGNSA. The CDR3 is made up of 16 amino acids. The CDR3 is CASSPSRSSGRREQYF. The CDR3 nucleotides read TGTGCCAGCAGCCCATCTCGATCTAGCGGGAGACGCGAGCAGTACTTC. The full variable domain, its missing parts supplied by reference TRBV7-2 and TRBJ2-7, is GAGVSQSPSNKVTEKGKDVELRCDPISGHTALYWYRQSLGQGLEFLIYFQGNSAPDKSGLPSDRFSAERTGGSVSTLTIQRTQQEDSAVYLCASSPSRSSGRREQYFGPGTRLTVT.

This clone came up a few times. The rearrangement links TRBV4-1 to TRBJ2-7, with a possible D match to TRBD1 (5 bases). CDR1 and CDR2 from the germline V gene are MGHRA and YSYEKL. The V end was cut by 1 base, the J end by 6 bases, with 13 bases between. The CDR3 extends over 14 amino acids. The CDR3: CASSQGFQGGEQYF. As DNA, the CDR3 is TGCGCCAGCAGCCAAGGCTTTCAGGGCGGCGAGCAGTACTTC.